The clone carrying this T cell receptor beta chain was counted between two and nine times. The data are from a study of blood T cell repertoires in COVID-19. Study background: Samples taken during acute and convalescent COVID-19 were collected in the United States, Italy and Spain. Sample material is recorded as cDNA or gDNA derived from T cells, B-cell-depleted T cells, or PBMCs.

Sequencing used immunoSEQ multiplex PCR; TCRdb keeps in-frame clones, though not all of them. The top ten hold 9.5% to 15% of the sample, which has 200,000 to 250,000 clones, approximately 80% seen once. Germline CDR1 is SGHAT and CDR2 is FQNNGV. The CDR3 has 13 residues. Trimming pared 8 bases from V and 4 bases from J, leaving 14 bases between. The sequence derives from a human donor in a cohort sampled during active COVID-19. The V gene is TRBV11-2, the J gene TRBJ2-5; the D gene is possibly TRBD2 (5 bases). The sequencing input was peripheral blood. The CDR3 bases are TGTGCCAGCGGTATTTTCCGGGGAGAGACCCAGTACTTC. Its protein is CASGIFRGETQYF.